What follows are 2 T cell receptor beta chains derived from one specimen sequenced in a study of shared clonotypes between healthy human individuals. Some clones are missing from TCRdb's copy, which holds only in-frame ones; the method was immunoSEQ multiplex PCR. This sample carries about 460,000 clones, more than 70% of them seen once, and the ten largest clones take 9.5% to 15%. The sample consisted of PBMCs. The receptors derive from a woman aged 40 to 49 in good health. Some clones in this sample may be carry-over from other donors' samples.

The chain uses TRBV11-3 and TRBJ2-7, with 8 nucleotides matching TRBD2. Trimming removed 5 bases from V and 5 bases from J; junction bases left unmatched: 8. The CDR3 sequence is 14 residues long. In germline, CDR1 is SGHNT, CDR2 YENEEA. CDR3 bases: TGTGCCAGCAGCCCAGGTCGGGAGGGGCACGAGCAGTACTTC. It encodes CASSPGREGHEQYF.

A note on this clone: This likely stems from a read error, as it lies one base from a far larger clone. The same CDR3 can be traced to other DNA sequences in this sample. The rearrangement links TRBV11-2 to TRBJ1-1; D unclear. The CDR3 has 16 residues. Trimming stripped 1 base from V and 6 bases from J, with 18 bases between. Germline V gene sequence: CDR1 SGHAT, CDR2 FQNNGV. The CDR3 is CASSLAAGLTGPEAFF. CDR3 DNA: TGTGCCAGCAGCTTAGCCGCCGGACTCACTGGGCCTGAAGCTTTCTTT.